This is a list of T cell receptor beta chains from one sample in a study of neurological immune-mediated disorders. TCRdb reprocessed the 5' RACE reads with MiXCR, giving one entry per CDR3 protein. The sample contains tens of thousands of distinct CDR3 sequences, roughly an eighth of which appear only once. The sequenced sample was PBMCs. The receptors come from a female donor with HTLV-1-associated myelopathy (HAM/TSP). CDR3s include the opening cysteine and the closing phenylalanine or tryptophan. A D gene is named only where the DNA matches it firmly. Some rows have no size entry. The others give once, few or many, or a class for an expanded clone.

TRBV6-4	TRBJ2-1	few	TRBD1	CASSDTTRTGAREQFF	TGTGCCAGCAGTGACACCACCCGGACAGGGGCTCGTGAGCAGTTCTTC
TRBV18	TRBJ2-7	.	.	CASSPLGGAGSYEQYF	TGTGCCAGCTCACCCCTTGGGGGGGCCGGCTCCTACGAGCAGTACTTC
TRBV5-1	TRBJ1-1	many	TRBD1	CASSPGTAQDTEAFF	TGCGCCAGCAGCCCGGGGACAGCTCAGGACACTGAAGCTTTCTTT
TRBV18	TRBJ2-3	.	TRBD1	CVSSANRGKDTQYF	TGTGTCAGCTCCGCGAACAGGGGAAAAGATACGCAGTATTTT
TRBV5-1	TRBJ1-1	many	.	CASSSPAHTEAFF	TGCGCCAGCAGCTCCCCGGCCCACACTGAAGCTTTCTTT
TRBV5-6	TRBJ2-3	.	.	CASSLVRSVRKDTQYF	TGTGCCAGCAGCTTGGTCCGGTCAGTCAGGAAAGATACGCAGTATTTT
TRBV28	TRBJ2-7	many	.	CASSEGREVGEQYF	TGTGCCAGCAGTGAGGGCAGGGAGGTAGGAGAGCAGTACTTC
TRBV5-1	TRBJ2-1	many	.	CASSQTENNEQFF	TGCGCCAGCAGCCAGACTGAAAACAATGAGCAGTTCTTC
TRBV11-2	TRBJ2-7	.	TRBD1	CASSIGVAGQGTYEQYF	TGTGCCAGCAGCATCGGGGTGGCGGGACAGGGGACCTACGAGCAGTACTTC
TRBV7-6	TRBJ2-6	many	.	CASSLVVGSGANVLTF	TGTGCCAGCAGCTTAGTAGTAGGTTCTGGGGCCAACGTCCTGACTTTC
TRBV5-1	TRBJ1-1	many	.	CASSFDPPNTEAFF	TGCGCCAGCAGCTTCGATCCTCCGAACACTGAAGCTTTCTTT
TRBV12-3/TRBV12-4	TRBJ2-7	.	TRBD2	CASSPAGGGAYEQYF	TGTGCCAGCAGCCCAGCTGGCGGGGGGGCCTACGAGCAGTACTTC
TRBV18	TRBJ1-1	.	.	CASSPGRSDTEAFF	TGTGCCAGCTCACCCGGGAGGTCGGACACTGAAGCTTTCTTT
TRBV5-1	TRBJ2-3	many	.	CASSPPVSGPSTDTQYF	TGCGCCAGCAGCCCCCCGGTCAGCGGGCCGAGCACAGATACGCAGTATTTT
TRBV27	TRBJ2-7	many	.	CASSPGLGLEQYF	TGTGCCAGCAGTCCCGGTTTGGGGCTCGAGCAGTACTTC
TRBV2	TRBJ1-2	few	.	CASSVSTGRAGYTF	TGTGCCAGCAGTGTCTCAACTGGGAGGGCTGGCTACACCTTC
TRBV10-2	TRBJ2-2	.	TRBD2	CASGGGIAGRNTGELFF	TGCGCTAGCGGGGGGGGAATAGCGGGGAGGAACACCGGGGAGCTGTTTTTT
TRBV10-2	TRBJ2-2	.	.	CASSDTSVGTGELFF	TGCGCCAGCAGTGATACCTCCGTGGGCACCGGGGAGCTGTTTTTT
TRBV5-1	TRBJ2-5	many	.	CASSLLLDQETQYF	TGCGCCAGCAGCTTGTTGCTAGACCAAGAGACCCAGTACTTC
TRBV5-1	TRBJ2-1	.	TRBD1	CASSLVGDSSYNEQFF	TGCGCCAGCAGCTTGGTTGGGGACAGTAGCTACAATGAGCAGTTCTTC
TRBV5-1	TRBJ2-2	many	.	CASSLWAPGELFF	TGCGCCAGCAGCTTGTGGGCCCCCGGGGAGCTGTTTTTT
TRBV12-3/TRBV12-4	TRBJ1-5	many	.	CASSSLGNQPQHF	TGTGCCAGTTCTAGTCTCGGCAATCAGCCCCAGCATTTT
TRBV7-8	TRBJ2-7	many	TRBD1	CASSSIGQGSYEQYF	TGTGCCAGCAGCTCCATCGGACAGGGTTCCTACGAGCAGTACTTC
TRBV5-1	TRBJ1-4	many	.	CASSLGTTNEKLFF	TGCGCCAGCAGCTTGGGGACAACTAATGAAAAACTGTTTTTT
TRBV7-9	TRBJ2-7	many	TRBD1	CASSWDRGRREQYF	TGTGCCAGCAGCTGGGACAGGGGGCGGCGCGAGCAGTACTTC
TRBV5-1	TRBJ2-1	many	TRBD1	CASSLEGGSRIQFEQFF	TGCGCCAGCAGCTTGGAAGGGGGCTCCAGGATTCAGTTTGAGCAGTTCTTC
TRBV20-1	TRBJ1-5	many	.	CSAGIALNQPQHF	TGCAGTGCTGGGATAGCACTTAATCAGCCCCAGCATTTT
TRBV7-9	TRBJ1-4	many	.	CASSLSGEVDEKLFF	TGTGCCAGCAGCTTATCGGGGGAGGTGGATGAAAAACTGTTTTTT
TRBV24-1	TRBJ2-7	many	.	CATSDPGRQEQYF	TGTGCCACCAGTGATCCCGGGAGACAAGAGCAGTACTTC
TRBV12-3/TRBV12-4	TRBJ2-1	few	TRBD1	CASTGTGAYNEQFF	TGTGCCAGCACAGGGACAGGGGCCTACAATGAGCAGTTCTTC
TRBV20-1	TRBJ1-5	many	.	CSARRGGRDQPQHF	TGCAGTGCTAGAAGGGGCGGGAGAGATCAGCCCCAGCATTTT
TRBV5-1	TRBJ2-7	many	.	CASSFDTYYEQYF	TGCGCCAGCAGCTTCGACACCTACTACGAGCAGTACTTC
TRBV4-1	TRBJ2-7	medium-sized	TRBD1	CASSPRTGWWEQYF	TGCGCCAGCAGCCCCCGGACAGGGTGGTGGGAGCAGTACTTC
TRBV9	TRBJ2-3	many	.	CASSPRHFSSTDTQYF	TGTGCCAGCAGCCCAAGACACTTTTCTAGCACAGATACGCAGTATTTT
TRBV5-1	TRBJ1-1	many	.	CASSLGLSRGPNTEAFF	TGCGCCAGCAGCTTGGGGCTTTCTCGGGGCCCGAACACTGAAGCTTTCTTT
TRBV15	TRBJ1-1	many	.	CATSRADGEAFF	TGTGCCACCAGCAGGGCCGACGGTGAAGCTTTCTTT
TRBV5-6	TRBJ2-3	many	TRBD1	CASSHVGGQGTGTQYF	TGTGCCAGCAGCCACGTAGGTGGACAGGGGACAGGGACGCAGTATTTT
TRBV27	TRBJ2-7	.	.	CASGLFPTYEQYF	TGTGCCAGTGGTCTGTTTCCAACCTACGAGCAGTACTTC
TRBV9	TRBJ1-1	many	.	CASSATRPGSPGTEAFF	TGTGCCAGCAGCGCTACGAGACCGGGCTCCCCCGGCACTGAAGCTTTCTTT
TRBV11-2	TRBJ1-6	many	.	CASSLAGSNSPLHF	TGTGCCAGCAGCTTAGCAGGGTCCAATTCACCCCTCCACTTT
TRBV20-1	TRBJ2-3	.	.	CSARGGPLRAQYF	TGCAGTGCTAGAGGCGGCCCCCTAAGGGCGCAATATTTT
TRBV5-1	TRBJ2-3	many	.	CASSPSSTDTQYF	TGCGCCAGCAGCCCCTCTAGCACAGATACGCAGTATTTT
TRBV7-8	TRBJ2-3	many	.	CASSYEASTDTQYF	TGTGCCAGCAGCTATGAAGCTAGCACAGATACGCAGTATTTT
TRBV12-3/TRBV12-4	TRBJ2-1	many	.	CASSSRVFEQFF	TGTGCCAGCAGTTCCAGGGTTTTTGAGCAGTTCTTC
TRBV7-9	TRBJ1-2	.	.	CASSLAGRERSTGYTF	TGTGCCAGCAGCTTAGCGGGTAGGGAACGCTCAACGGGCTACACCTTC
TRBV20-1	TRBJ2-3	.	.	CSARAGARDTQYF	TGCAGTGCTAGAGCAGGGGCTAGAGATACGCAGTATTTT
TRBV28	TRBJ1-5	many	.	CASKSGDYSNQPQHF	TGTGCCTCCAAGTCGGGGGACTATAGCAATCAGCCCCAGCATTTT
TRBV7-9	TRBJ1-6	many	.	CASSLAPRDYNSPLHF	TGTGCCAGCAGCTTAGCCCCCAGAGATTATAATTCACCCCTCCACTTT
TRBV5-1	TRBJ2-3	many	.	CASRLTGTPSTDTQYF	TGCGCCAGCAGACTAACCGGGACGCCTAGCACAGATACGCAGTATTTT